This T cell receptor (beta chain) was obtained from a study of shared clonotypes between healthy human individuals. The CDR3 loop spans 15 amino acids. Trimming shortened V by 0 bases and J by 7 bases, and 14 bases separated the two germline ends. The germline V gene encodes CDR1 SGHRS and CDR2 YFSETQ. Everyone who donated was a Caucasian adult who lived in Nashville, Tennessee. Points from the study as a whole: It was expected that sequencing depth would affect clonotype sharing among donors. All-four-donor shared clonotypes had higher generation probabilities than non-shared clonotypes did.

DNA at about 190 ng, tens of thousands of T cell genomes, went into sorted-subset replicate PCRs. Produced via immunoSEQ multiplex PCR; TCRdb's table is partial and in-frame only. The data contain approximately 1.5 million clones, 98% of them singletons. This clone was seen just once. What it recognizes is unknown. V usage is TRBV5-1 and J usage is TRBJ1-5; D call uncertain. The sequenced material came from naive CD4+ T cells sorted from blood. Sample subset: CD45RA+ positively selected. The source is a young man in good health. DNA of the CDR3: TGCGCCAGCAGCTTGGCCGCGGGGTTAGGCCAGCCCCAGCATTTT. Translated: CASSLAAGLGQPQHF. Using reference TRBV5-1 and TRBJ1-5 for the parts outside the CDR3, the full variable domain is KAGVTQTPRYLIKTRGQQVTLSCSPISGHRSVSWYQQTPGQGLQFLFEYFSETQRNKGNFPGRFSGRQFSNSRSEMNVSTLELGDSALYLCASSLAAGLGQPQHFGDGTRLSIL.